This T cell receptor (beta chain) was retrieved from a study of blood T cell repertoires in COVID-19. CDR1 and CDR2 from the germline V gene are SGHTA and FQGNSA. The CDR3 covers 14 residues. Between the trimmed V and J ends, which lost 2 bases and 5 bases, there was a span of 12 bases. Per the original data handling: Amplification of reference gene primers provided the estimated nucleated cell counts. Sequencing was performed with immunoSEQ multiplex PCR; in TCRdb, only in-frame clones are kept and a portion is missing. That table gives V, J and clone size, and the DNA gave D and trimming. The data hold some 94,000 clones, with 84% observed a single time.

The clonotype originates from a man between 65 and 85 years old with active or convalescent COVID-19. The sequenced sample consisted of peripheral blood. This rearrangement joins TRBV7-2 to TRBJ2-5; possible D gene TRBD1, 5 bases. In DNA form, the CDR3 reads TGTGCCAGCAGCTTATCCCCCCAGGGCGAGACCCAGTACTTC. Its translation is CASSLSPQGETQYF.